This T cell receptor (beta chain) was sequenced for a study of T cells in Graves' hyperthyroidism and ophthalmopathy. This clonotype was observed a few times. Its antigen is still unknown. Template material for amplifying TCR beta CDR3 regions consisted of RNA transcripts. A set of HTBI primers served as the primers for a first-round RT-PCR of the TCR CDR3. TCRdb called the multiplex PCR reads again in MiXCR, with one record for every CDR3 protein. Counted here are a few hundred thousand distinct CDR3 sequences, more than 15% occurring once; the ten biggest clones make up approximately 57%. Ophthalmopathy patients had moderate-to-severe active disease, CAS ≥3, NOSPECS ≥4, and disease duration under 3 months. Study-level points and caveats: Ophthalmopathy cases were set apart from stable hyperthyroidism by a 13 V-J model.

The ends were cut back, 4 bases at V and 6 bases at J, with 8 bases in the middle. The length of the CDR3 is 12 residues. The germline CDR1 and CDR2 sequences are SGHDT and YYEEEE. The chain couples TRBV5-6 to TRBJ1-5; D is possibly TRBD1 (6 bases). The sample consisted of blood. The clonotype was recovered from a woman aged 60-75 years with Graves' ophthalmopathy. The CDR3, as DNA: TGTGCCAGCAGCACGGACAGTCAGCCCCAGCATTTT. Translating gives CASSTDSQPQHF.